This record concerns one TCR beta chain sequence. This clone's antigen is unknown. No much larger clonotype is one base removed from it; base qualities were not supplied. TCRdb records Illumina HiSeq 1500 as the sequencer. Starting from the raw public reads, TCRdb applied fastp trimming at Q25, assembled clones with MiXCR and retained in-frame beta chains. For every CDR3 protein sequence, its rows merge into one entry that carries the most common genes and DNA. Across this sample there are roughly 640,000 distinct CDR3 sequences, with 24% seen only once. 6.5% to 10% of the sample comes from the top ten. The data derive from a study of T cell repertoires in cytomegalovirus infection (dated by TCRdb to between 2018 and 2021). For the wider study: Donor HLA type was relevant to the analysis, because carriage of CMV infection together with the matching HLA type was indicated by public TCR beta signatures. Overall study results and their limits: Cumulative frequency of public TCR beta family members discriminated carriers of CMV infection plus the relevant HLA type in this cohort and an independent approximately 350-donor cohort. The ex vivo response was dominated by HLA-C-restricted CMV-specific TCR beta clonotypes, and the single most frequent clonotype in two of eight donors was supplied by these HLA-C-restricted clonotypes.

The cysteine opens and the phenylalanine closes a CDR3 of 14 amino acids. Of the read, only the CDR3 DNA is kept; its 42 bases are in frame from base 1. V lost 3 bases and J lost 9 bases; the stretch between them is 16 bases long. The germline V gene supplies CDR1 MNHGY and CDR2 SAAAGT. The sequencing sample was made of CD8+ T cells from PBMCs. The sequence came from a human donor in good health (CMV status not recorded). Some clones in this sample may be carry-over from other donors' samples. In this chain, TRBV6-8 is recombined with TRBJ2-3; the D gene is perhaps TRBD1, on 6 matching bases. The DNA sequence is as follows: TGTGCCAGCAGTTATGGGGGCGTCGGTGTGACGCAGTATTTT. Protein translation: CASSYGGVGVTQYF.